A single sample is the source of the 10 T cell receptor beta chains below, sequenced in a study of T cell repertoires in cytomegalovirus infection. One entry per CDR3 protein results from TCRdb running MiXCR on the reads. The sample lists a few hundred thousand distinct CDR3 sequences; about 13% were seen once. Material: PBMCs. The receptors originated from a human donor in good health (CMV status not recorded). Some clones in this sample may be carry-over from other donors' samples.

This clonotype was observed many times. The chain recombines TRBV7-6 with TRBJ2-2; 12 bases match TRBD2. Trimming removed 5 bases from V and 2 bases from J; junction bases left unmatched: 9. Germline-derived CDR1 and CDR2 are SGHVS and FNYEAQ. This CDR3 has 18 amino acids. The DNA for the CDR3 is TGTGCCAGCAGCCCAACCCGACTAGCGGGAGTTAACACCGGGGAGCTGTTTTTT. Encoded protein: CASSPTRLAGVNTGELFF.

The V call is TRBV5-1, the J call TRBJ1-5, with TRBD1 matching over 7 bases. J gave up 4 bases and V 4 bases, and 8 bases lay outside the gene matches. There are 15 residues in the CDR3. Germline V CDR1 and CDR2: SGHRS, YFSETQ. The CDR3 nucleotides read TGCGCCAGCAGCCTCGGACAGGTGGCTAATCAGCCCCAGCATTTT. It yields the protein CASSLGQVANQPQHF.

The chain carries TRBV19 and TRBJ1-5, with D unclear. The CDR3 covers 15 residues. Germline V gives CDR1 LNHDA, CDR2 SQIVND (reference sequence). Trimming left V 6 bases short and J 0 bases short, with 12 bases between. CDR3 protein: CASRVAGSSNQPQHF. In DNA form, the CDR3 reads TGTGCCAGTAGGGTGGCGGGGAGTAGCAATCAGCCCCAGCATTTT.

V gene TRBV29-1 combines with J gene TRBJ1-2; possibly TRBD1 for D (6 bases). The CDR3 contains 12 residues. The V gene lost 4 bases and the J gene lost 2 bases, with 8 bases spanning the gap. Germline V gives CDR1 SQVTM, CDR2 ANQGSEA. The CDR3 here is CSVGDKNYGYTF. In DNA, the CDR3 is TGCAGCGTTGGGGACAAAAACTATGGCTACACCTTC. Full variable domain (outside the CDR3, taken from reference TRBV29-1 and TRBJ1-2): SAVISQKPSRDICQRGTSLTIQCQVDSQVTMMFWYRQQPGQSLTLIATANQGSEATYESGFVIDKFPISRPNLTFSTLTVSNMSPEDSSIYLCSVGDKNYGYTFGSGTRLTVV.

This clonotype has ten or more counts. This CDR3 is CASSLTQGLAGGTNTGELFF. The CDR3 nucleotides are TGTGCCAGCAGCTTAACCCAGGGACTAGCGGGAGGCACGAACACCGGGGAGCTGTTTTTT. The chain uses TRBV7-3 and TRBJ2-2, with TRBD2 identical over 15 bases. The CDR3 contains 20 residues. J was trimmed by 0 bases and V by 0 bases; bases with no gene match: 5. Germline values: CDR1 SGHTA, CDR2 FQGTGA. Full variable domain (outside the CDR3, taken from reference TRBV7-3 and TRBJ2-2): GAGVSQTPSNKVTEKGKYVELRCDPISGHTALYWYRQSLGQGPEFLIYFQGTGAADDSGLPNDRFFAVRPEGSVSTLKIQRTERGDSAVYLCASSLTQGLAGGTNTGELFFGEGSRLTVL.

This clonotype was seen ten or more times. The chain has TRBV7-8 and TRBJ1-2; 7 nucleotides align to TRBD1. The CDR3 has 15 residues. Germline CDR1 is SGHVS and CDR2 is FQNEAQ. With V trimmed by 5 bases and J by 3 bases, 9 bases remained unmatched. CDR3 in DNA: TGTGCCAGCAGCCTCCCGGGACAGTGGGACTATGGCTACACCTTC. Translation gives CASSLPGQWDYGYTF.

In its sample, this clonotype was seen many times. The chain links TRBV20-1 to TRBJ2-3; D is unclear. CDR1 and CDR2 (germline): DFQATT, SNEGSKA (reference sequence). V was trimmed by 3 bases and J by 4 bases, leaving 17 bases between them. The CDR3 consists of 15 residues. As DNA, the CDR3 is TGCAGTGCTAGTAGGGTCGAGAGGTTCCCAGATACGCAGTATTTT. Its translation: CSASRVERFPDTQYF.

This clonotype showed up just a few times. The V and J genes are TRBV9 and TRBJ2-3; possibly TRBD1 or TRBD2 for D (5 bases each). This CDR3 has 15 amino acids. Trimming pared 3 bases from V and 1 base from J, leaving 12 bases between. Germline loops: CDR1 SGDLS, CDR2 YYNGEE. The CDR3 is CASSALRDGTDTQYF. In nucleotides, the CDR3 is TGTGCCAGCAGCGCACTTAGGGACGGCACAGATACGCAGTATTTT.

This clonotype turned up a few times. The V gene is TRBV28, the J gene TRBJ2-7, with 9 bases matching TRBD1. Looked up from germline, CDR1 is MDHEN and CDR2 is SYDVKM. This CDR3 is 14 amino acids long. Trimming cost V 6 bases and J 6 bases; bases outside gene matches: 9. The CDR3 DNA is TGTGCCAGCAGGCTGCGGGACAGGGTGGGCGAGCAGTACTTC. Translated, it gives CASRLRDRVGEQYF.

This clonotype was counted a few times. The J gene is TRBJ1-6, the V gene TRBV10-3, with unresolved D. CDR3 length: 16 residues. V was shortened by 4 bases and J by 3 bases, with 13 bases between the two germline ends. Looked up from germline, CDR1 is ENHRY and CDR2 is SYGVKD. For the CDR3, the DNA is TGTGCCATCAGTGGTGGGCAGTTGGGCTATAATTCACCCCTCCACTTT. It translates to CAISGGQLGYNSPLHF.